The T cell receptor (beta chain) described here comes from a study of blood T cell repertoires in COVID-19. The wider study: Samples came from the United States, Italy and Spain, spanning acute and convalescent COVID-19. The analysed material was cDNA or gDNA that came from T cells, B-cell-depleted T cells, or PBMCs.

The CDR3 is 12 amino acids. V was trimmed by 3 bases and J by 3 bases, leaving 6 bases between them. Germline V gene sequence: CDR1 SNHLY, CDR2 FYNNEI. Seattle patients were enrolled while actively infected and followed longitudinally. In the original workflow: Estimated nucleated cell counts came from reference gene primer amplification. Some clones are missing from TCRdb's copy, which holds only in-frame ones; the method was immunoSEQ multiplex PCR. The DNA was the basis for D and trimming; V, J and clone size are from that table. This sample has roughly 350,000 clones; more than 75% occur once, and the top ten carry roughly 6%. This clone appeared a few times.

The receptor was isolated from a woman aged 45-65 years with COVID-19, enrolled during active disease. J is TRBJ2-7 and V is TRBV2, with D uncertain. The sequenced sample consisted of peripheral blood. CDR3 bases: TGTGCCAGCAGTGATGTCGGCTACGAGCAGTACTTC. It yields the protein CASSDVGYEQYF.